These 31 T cell receptor beta chains came from one sample sequenced in a study of shared clonotypes between healthy human individuals. Naive CD8 populations comprised CD45RO-negative cells positively selected for CCR7, excluding terminally differentiated effector memory CD45RA+ cells. Clones were read by immunoSEQ multiplex PCR, and TCRdb kept only the in-frame ones, dropping some. This sample yields hundreds of thousands of clones, of which approximately 96% are seen a single time; 0.11% belongs to the top ten. Sequencing was done on a sample of naive CD8+ T cells sorted from blood. The receptors come from a woman younger than 45 in good health.

The gene calls are TRBV28 and TRBJ2-5, with D unresolved. The J call may be in error: the DNA end matches TRBJ2-7 better. The germline V gene has CDR1 MDHEN and CDR2 SYDVKM. The CDR3 covers 13 residues. The CDR3 spells CASSLMGRYEQYF. CDR3 in DNA: TGTGCCAGCAGTTTGATGGGAAGATACGAGCAGTACTTC.

The chain recombines TRBV13 with TRBJ1-2, with 7 positions matching TRBD1. Germline V lookup: CDR1 PRHDT, CDR2 FYEKMQ (reference sequence). The CDR3 sequence is 15 residues long. V trimming: 0 bases; J trimming: 6 bases; junction bases outside the gene matches: 7. CDR3: CASSLGLRGANGYTF. CDR3 coding DNA: TGTGCCAGCAGCTTAGGCCTCAGGGGGGCGAATGGCTACACCTTC.

This rearrangement joins TRBV19 to TRBJ2-7; 7 positions agree with TRBD1. CDR1 and CDR2 from the germline V gene are LNHDA and SQIVND (reference sequence). The CDR3 has 14 amino acids. V was pared by 2 bases and J by 6 bases, with 7 bases of the junction left unmatched. The CDR3 here is CASSITGEASEQYF. As DNA, the CDR3 is TGTGCCAGTAGTATAACAGGGGAAGCGTCCGAGCAGTACTTC.

The rearrangement links TRBV27 to TRBJ2-3; D not certain. The V end was cut by 4 bases, the J end by 6 bases, with 14 bases between. Per the germline V gene, CDR1 is MNHEY and CDR2 is SMNVEV (reference sequence). The CDR3 consists of 14 residues. The CDR3 reads CASSSNHPGDTQYF. The CDR3 coding sequence is TGTGCCAGCAGTTCTAACCACCCCGGGGATACGCAGTATTTT.

This chain connects TRBV5-6 to TRBJ2-1; D possibly corresponds to TRBD1 (6 bases). Germline CDR1 is SGHDT and CDR2 is YYEEEE. V gave up 2 bases and J gave up 7 bases, with 13 bases separating them. This CDR3 comprises 14 residues. Here the CDR3 DNA reads TGTGCCAGCAGCTTATCCGGGACACAGAATGAGCAGTTCTTC. This encodes CASSLSGTQNEQFF.

The genes are TRBV5-1 and TRBJ1-5; a possible D gene is TRBD1 (5 bases). This CDR3 is built from 16 residues. Germline V lookup: CDR1 SGHRS, CDR2 YFSETQ. Trimming cost V 3 bases and J 0 bases, with 13 bases left between them. The CDR3 DNA follows: TGCGCCAGCAGCTCCCCGGGACGGAATAGCAATCAGCCCCAGCATTTT. Its protein is CASSSPGRNSNQPQHF.

The chain uses TRBV6-6 and TRBJ1-4; TRBD1 is a possible D gene (5 bases). The CDR3 consists of 14 residues. Germline V gene data show CDR1 as MNHNY and CDR2 as SVGAGI (reference sequence). Between the trimmed V and J ends, which lost 6 bases and 7 bases, there was a span of 15 bases. The CDR3: CASRKPGTGEKLFF. For the CDR3, the DNA is TGTGCCAGCAGAAAACCCGGGACTGGTGAAAAACTGTTTTTT.

This chain joins TRBV19 and TRBJ2-6, with 7 bases aligning to TRBD2. Germline loops: CDR1 LNHDA, CDR2 SQIVND (reference sequence). V trimming: 9 bases; J trimming: 0 bases; junction bases outside the gene matches: 11. The CDR3 is made up of 17 amino acids. In DNA form, the CDR3 reads TGTGCCAGCGTTCTAGCGGAAGATAGCTCTGGGGCCAACGTCCTGACTTTC. It is translated as CASVLAEDSSGANVLTF.

V gene TRBV2 combines with J gene TRBJ2-7; perhaps D is TRBD1 or TRBD2 (6 bases each). V dropped 11 bases and J dropped 1 base, with 21 bases sitting between them. This CDR3 comprises 15 residues. The germline V gene has CDR1 SNHLY and CDR2 FYNNEI. The CDR3 loop reads CAGEGTGARSYEQYF. The DNA for the CDR3 is TGTGCCGGAGAAGGAACGGGGGCGAGATCCTACGAGCAGTACTTC.

The V call is TRBV19, the J call TRBJ1-5, with 9 bases fitting TRBD1. The J segment lost 3 bases and the V segment lost 5 bases, leaving 14 bases of the junction unmatched. Germline V gene data show CDR1 as LNHDA and CDR2 as SQIVND (reference sequence). CDR3 length equals 18 residues. CDR3 in amino acids: CASSVPGQGRLFNQPQHF. The CDR3 DNA reads as TGTGCCAGTAGTGTACCGGGACAGGGCAGATTATTCAATCAGCCCCAGCATTTT.

This chain uses TRBV7-2 with TRBJ1-1; D not resolved. Trimming left V 3 bases short and J 5 bases short, with 10 bases between. CDR1 and CDR2 (germline): SGHTA, FQGNSA. There are 13 residues in the CDR3. The CDR3, as DNA: TGTGCCAGCAGCTTGGACGCTGAAACTGAAGCTTTCTTT. Its protein product is CASSLDAETEAFF.

The V and J genes are TRBV28 and TRBJ2-7, with D maybe TRBD2 (6 bases). V was shortened by 6 bases and J by 5 bases, with 20 bases between the two germline ends. CDR3 length equals 15 residues. In germline, CDR1 is MDHEN, CDR2 SYDVKM. In DNA, the CDR3 is TGTGCCAGCAGCCCTCCGCGGACGGGGGTCGACGAGCAGTACTTC. This encodes CASSPPRTGVDEQYF.

The V gene is TRBV5-4, the J gene TRBJ1-2, with D possibly being TRBD1 (6 bases). V lost 4 bases, J lost 8 bases, and 18 bases lay in between. Germline V gene sequence: CDR1 SGHNT, CDR2 YYREEE (reference sequence). This CDR3 has 14 amino acids. DNA for the CDR3: TGTGCCAGCAGCCTGAAGGGGGGGGCGAGGGGCTACACCTTC. Protein product: CASSLKGGARGYTF.

This clone was seen a single time. The J gene is TRBJ1-5, the V gene TRBV12-5; the match to TRBD1 covers 7 bases. V gave up 6 bases and J gave up 4 bases; unmatched junction bases: 18. The germline CDR1 and CDR2 sequences are LGHNT and FRNRAP. The CDR3 totals 18 residues. The CDR3 sequence is CASGNTDTETGFNQPQHF. CDR3 nucleotides: TGTGCTAGTGGCAATACGGATACAGAGACAGGGTTTAATCAGCCCCAGCATTTT.

The rearrangement uses TRBV2 and TRBJ2-1; 8 bases map to TRBD2. CDR3 size: 11 residues. Germline assignment: CDR1 SNHLY and CDR2 FYNNEI. The V gene end was trimmed by 6 bases and the J gene end by 12 bases; junction bases not matched to a gene: 4. CDR3 bases: TGTGCCAGCAGCGCTAGCGGGTCGCAGTTCTTC. The encoded protein is CASSASGSQFF.

This clone was recorded only once. This chain joins TRBV30 and TRBJ1-1; 8 nucleotides match TRBD1. Looked up from germline, CDR1 is GTSNPN and CDR2 is SVGIG (reference sequence). Unmatched junction bases numbered 16, after V lost 1 base and J lost 0 bases. The CDR3 is 19 amino acids. CDR3 nucleotides: TGTGCCTGGAGTGCTGCGTATAACAGGGGGTCAACTTTGAACACTGAAGCTTTCTTT. Translating it yields CAWSAAYNRGSTLNTEAFF.

J is TRBJ2-1 and V is TRBV7-8, with D uncertain. Germline values: CDR1 SGHVS, CDR2 FQNEAQ. The CDR3 runs to 15 residues. The germline V and J ends were trimmed by 3 bases and 3 bases, with 12 bases remaining between them. DNA of the CDR3: TGTGCCAGCAGCTTTACCCCGGGTATCTACAATGAGCAGTTCTTC. Translating it yields CASSFTPGIYNEQFF.

The genes are TRBV28 and TRBJ2-3, with D tentatively TRBD2 (5 bases). Germline V gives CDR1 MDHEN, CDR2 SYDVKM. The CDR3 is made up of 17 amino acids. Trimming stripped 5 bases from V and 0 bases from J, with 18 bases between. CDR3 sequence: CASSTATSSESTDTQYF. CDR3 DNA: TGTGCCAGCAGTACCGCAACTAGTAGCGAGAGCACAGATACGCAGTATTTT.

Comment on this clone: The sample contains more than one DNA sequence encoding this CDR3. V and J are TRBV4-1 and TRBJ1-1; D uncertain. Germline CDR1 and CDR2: MGHRA and YSYEKL. The ends were cut back, 3 bases at V and 0 bases at J, with 5 bases in the middle. The CDR3 loop spans 13 amino acids. CDR3 coding DNA: TGCGCCAGCAGCCATGGAATGAACACTGAAGCTTTCTTT. Amino acids: CASSHGMNTEAFF.

This rearrangement joins TRBV10-1 to TRBJ2-5; D remains unclear. This CDR3 region has 14 residues. Germline V gene sequence: CDR1 WNHNN, CDR2 SYGVQD (reference sequence). Trimming left V 2 bases short and J 4 bases short, with 11 bases between. The DNA of the CDR3 is TGCGCCAGCAGTGAGGATGAAGCTAGAGAGACCCAGTACTTC. Residues: CASSEDEARETQYF.

This chain uses TRBV5-1 with TRBJ2-3; TRBD2 matches at 7 bases. V was pared by 4 bases and J by 6 bases, with 8 bases of the junction left unmatched. Germline CDR1 is SGHRS and CDR2 is YFSETQ. The CDR3 covers 14 residues. In DNA form, the CDR3 reads TGCGCCAGCAGCGCCGGCGGGAGATCTGATACGCAGTATTTT. It codes for CASSAGGRSDTQYF.

V usage is TRBV18 and J usage is TRBJ2-1; TRBD2 matches 12 bases. CDR1 and CDR2 from the germline V gene are KGHSH and LQKENI. The CDR3 sequence is 15 residues long. V was pared by 6 bases and J by 6 bases, with 6 bases of the junction left unmatched. CDR3 in DNA: TGTGCCAGCTCCCGTCTAGCGGGAGGGCTCAATGAGCAGTTCTTC. Its translation is CASSRLAGGLNEQFF.

This rearrangement joins TRBV15 to TRBJ2-7; D is perhaps TRBD1 (6 bases). CDR3 size: 15 residues. In germline, CDR1 is LNHNV, CDR2 YYDKDF (reference sequence). V was pared by 0 bases and J by 3 bases, with 12 bases between. Here the CDR3 reads CATSRDLLGGYEQYF. The CDR3 bases are TGTGCCACCAGCAGAGATCTGCTAGGGGGCTACGAGCAGTACTTC.

The chain has TRBV28 and TRBJ1-5, with D possibly matching TRBD1 (5 bases). V lost 1 base to trimming and J lost 2 bases, with 9 bases between them. Germline CDR1 reads MDHEN; CDR2 reads SYDVKM. The CDR3 loop spans 15 amino acids. CDR3 DNA sequence: TGTGCCAGCAGTTTATTCGGCAGGGGCAATCAGCCCCAGCATTTT. It codes for CASSLFGRGNQPQHF.

The chain employs TRBV27 and TRBJ1-1; a possible D gene is TRBD1 (5 bases). Trimming removed 3 bases at V and 10 bases at J, with 15 bases between. Germline V gene sequence: CDR1 MNHEY, CDR2 SMNVEV (reference sequence). CDR3 size: 13 residues. CDR3 bases: TGTGCCAGCAGTTTGGGGGGTGGGGGGATAGCTTTCTTT. Its translation: CASSLGGGGIAFF.

The chain recombines TRBV7-9 with TRBJ2-2, with D maybe TRBD2 (5 bases). CDR3 length: 18 residues. Between the trimmed V and J ends, which lost 6 bases and 3 bases, there was a span of 23 bases. Looked up from germline, CDR1 is SEHNR and CDR2 is FQNEAQ (reference sequence). CDR3 nucleotides: TGTGCCAGCAGGGGGTTTTCGTCGGACGGGAAAGACACCGGGGAGCTGTTTTTT. Protein sequence: CASRGFSSDGKDTGELFF.

With respect to this clone: Other DNA sequences in the sample encode the same CDR3. This chain connects TRBV27 to TRBJ2-1; unclear D gene. The V end lost 6 bases, the J end lost 0 bases, and 6 bases lay between the germline ends. The CDR3 extends over 13 amino acids. Germline CDR1 is MNHEY and CDR2 is SMNVEV (reference sequence). The CDR3, as DNA: TGTGCCAGCAGCCCTTTCTCCTACAATGAGCAGTTCTTC. It encodes CASSPFSYNEQFF.

This clone was found a few times. Additional DNA sequences in this sample encode the identical CDR3. The chain carries TRBV5-6 and TRBJ2-7, with D hard to call. Trimming shortened V by 2 bases and J by 0 bases, and 3 bases separated the two germline ends. The CDR3 totals 12 residues. Per the germline V gene, CDR1 is SGHDT and CDR2 is YYEEEE. For the CDR3, the DNA is TGTGCCAGCAGCTTAAGCTCCTACGAGCAGTACTTC. Its translation: CASSLSSYEQYF.

This chain links TRBV28 with TRBJ2-7; 13 bases fit TRBD2. After removal of 2 bases from V and 6 bases from J, the junction contained 4 bases not matched to a gene. This CDR3 has 15 amino acids. Germline V gene data show CDR1 as MDHEN and CDR2 as SYDVKM. Here the CDR3 reads CASSLLGLAGFEQYF. DNA for the CDR3: TGTGCCAGCAGTTTACTGGGACTAGCGGGATTCGAGCAGTACTTC.

The chain uses TRBV11-2 and TRBJ2-5, with 9 bases aligning to TRBD2. The CDR3 is made up of 18 amino acids. Per the germline V gene, CDR1 is SGHAT and CDR2 is FQNNGV. With V trimmed by 1 base and J by 4 bases, 13 bases remained unmatched. CDR3 bases: TGTGCCAGCAGCTTAGGGGGGGCTAGCGGGACGGCCCCAGAGACCCAGTACTTC. Its translation: CASSLGGASGTAPETQYF.

The chain has TRBV11-2 and TRBJ1-1; no clear D. The CDR3 covers 13 residues. V was shortened by 1 base and J by 4 bases, with 7 bases between the two germline ends. Germline CDR1 and CDR2: SGHAT and FQNNGV. The DNA of the CDR3 is TGTGCCAGCAGCTTAGGGCCGGTCACTGAAGCTTTCTTT. It codes for CASSLGPVTEAFF.